This TCR beta chain was retrieved from a study of blood T cell repertoires in COVID-19. Trimming removed 6 bases at V and 0 bases at J, with 17 bases between. The CDR3 has 16 amino acids. Per germline, CDR1 SGHNT and CDR2 YYREEE (reference sequence). The method was immunoSEQ multiplex PCR; TCRdb's version includes in-frame clones alone and lacks a portion of them. The sample includes 350,000 or so clones, about nine tenths of them seen just once. The clonotype was recovered from a woman in her 30s with COVID-19, enrolled during active disease. Sequenced: peripheral blood. The chain recombines TRBV5-4 with TRBJ2-3; D may be TRBD2 (6 bases). The CDR3 protein is CASNPRDGTSTDTQYF. As DNA, the CDR3 is TGTGCCAGCAACCCCAGGGATGGGACTAGCACAGATACGCAGTATTTT. Using reference TRBV5-4 and TRBJ2-3 for the parts outside the CDR3, the full variable domain is ETGVTQSPTHLIKTRGQQVTLRCSSQSGHNTVSWYQQALGQGPQFIFQYYREEENGRGNFPPRFSGLQFPNYSSELNVNALELDDSALYLCASNPRDGTSTDTQYFGPGTRLTVL.